This TCR beta chain is from a study of blood T cell repertoires in COVID-19. Generated by immunoSEQ multiplex PCR, the TCRdb table keeps only in-frame clones and is missing some. This table holds 300,000 to 400,000 clones, roughly 88% found once. Germline V gives CDR1 SQVTM, CDR2 ANQGSEA. V lost 8 bases and J lost 3; bases outside the gene matches: 6. The CDR3 sequence is 13 residues long. This receptor was obtained from a woman in her twenties or thirties with COVID-19, enrolled during active disease. The rearrangement links TRBV29-1 to TRBJ2-1, with 8 bases fitting TRBD2. The sequenced sample was peripheral blood. The CDR3 is CSLLAADYNEQFF. The CDR3 coding sequence is TGCAGCTTACTAGCGGCCGACTACAATGAGCAGTTCTTC.